This T cell receptor beta chain was documented in a study of blood T cells in healthy people across ages. A sample-barcoded 5' primer and a J-beta primer mix were used in a second PCR of roughly 6 to 11 cycles. TCRdb independently ran MiXCR on the 5' RACE reads; one entry per CDR3 protein. The table lists about 590,000 distinct CDR3 sequences, about 30% of them singletons. Concerning this clonotype itself: The antigen remains unidentified.

CDR1 and CDR2 (germline): LGHNA, YNFKEQ. There are 17 residues in the CDR3. V dropped 3 bases and J dropped 0; count of bases not matched to a gene: 4. Study findings and constraints: Comparison with aged donors showed that long-lived donors had more naive CD4+ cells and higher diversity. Diversity estimated from one million T cells was considered an underestimate.

The sequenced sample was blood. This TCR was recovered from a woman older than 75 in good health. V is TRBV4-2 and J is TRBJ2-2; TRBD1 aligns across 10 bases. The CDR3 nucleotides are TGTGCCAGCAGCCACCGGGACAGGGGATCGAACACCGGGGAGCTGTTTTTT. This gives the protein CASSHRDRGSNTGELFF.